This T cell receptor beta chain was sequenced in a study of blood T cells in healthy people across ages (dated by TCRdb to about 2015). A note on the overall study: Template switching captured roughly one uniquely barcoded TCR beta cDNA molecule per two T cells in model experiments. Age-related changes in TCR beta repertoire diversity were measured in the study by deep sequencing normalized with unique cDNA molecular identifiers. The donors were divided into four age groups: young (average around 17 years), middle-aged (about 39), aged (approximately 64) and long-lived (roughly 88). For two donors (one aged 18 to 30 and one aged 80 or older), the study analyzed two additional independent replicas of 1 million unique cDNA reads from the same blood draw.

At the junction V is shortened by 6 bases and J by 6 bases, with 12 bases in between. For CDR1 and CDR2, the germline V gene (reference sequence) lists LNHDA and SQIVND. From the cysteine through the phenylalanine, the CDR3 covers 12 amino acids. The CDR3 DNA has 36 bases and is translated from base 1. Study-level results and caveats: The percentage of naive T cells measured by flow cytometry correlated strongly with observed TCR beta diversity. Total diversity estimates from one million sequenced T cells were considered lower bounds and underestimates. Donor CMV infection status was unknown, potentially confounding age-related changes in expanded clonotypes. Observed TCR beta diversity per million T cells fell roughly linearly with age, and a significant reduction was already apparent by age around 36. Conclusive comparison of naive and antigen-experienced compartments was prevented by the profiling of bulk unsorted PBMCs. Compared with the aged group, the long-lived group had more naive CD4+ T cells, fewer expanded clones and increased TCR diversity, a pattern suggesting age selection.

As for this clonotype: No cognate antigen has been identified for it. The input lacks base qualities; no much larger clone sits a single base away.

The approximately 39 donors, aged about 6 to 100 years, were systemically healthy Caucasian individuals from Russia. Each donor gave approximately 9.3 milliliters of peripheral blood, collected into EDTA-treated Vacutainer tubes. Ficoll-Paque density-gradient centrifugation was used to isolate PBMCs, with at least 6 million per sample. Total RNA was extracted from PBMCs with Trizol reagent, with at least 6 micrograms obtained per sample. For every donor, an aliquot of PBMCs went through flow cytometry to measure the percentages of naive CD45RAhigh/CD27high T cells. Library generation was performed with 5' RACE. The instrument was an Illumina HiSeq 2500. A second about 6 to 11 cycle PCR used a sample-barcoded 5' primer and a J-beta primer mix. A unique molecular identifier was introduced onto each TCR beta cDNA molecule by a template-switch 5' adaptor carrying 12 random nucleotides. At least 3 million CDR3-containing paired-end reads were obtained from each sample. All of the RNA was converted into first-strand cDNA using the Mint cDNA synthesis kit, with a TRBC-specific oligonucleotide serving as the primer. All cDNA was treated with uracil-DNA glycosylase and then went through a first 18-cycle PCR with the universal primers M1SS and BC2_uni_R. On the authors' methods: For normalization, 1 million high-quality reads were randomly selected from each sample, with every read carrying a distinct molecular identifier. Reads sharing molecular identifiers were discarded rather than binned into consensus sequences. MiTCR, set to a Q25 quality threshold and the strictest error-elimination algorithm, was used for CDR3 identification, clonotype clustering and error correction. Lower-bound total TCR beta diversity was estimated with a nonparametric unseen species model using Euler transformation. The public reads were reprocessed in TCRdb via fastp at Q25 and MiXCR, keeping in-frame beta chains. Duplicate CDR3 protein sequences are folded into a single record with the most common DNA and genes. Clone size and V and J calls follow TCRdb, not the original study. The sample table shows 450,000 to 650,000 distinct CDR3 sequences, and about 25% are seen once. Clones ranked in the top ten supply roughly 10% of the sample.

The same specimen was also included in a second study, on T cells of mothers and their children. That second report states: Nine systemically healthy Caucasian individuals, comprising three mothers and their six children, were included as donors. cDNA synthesis consumed the entire amount of extracted RNA, loaded at 1.5 ug RNA in each 15 ul reaction. In the second PCR, sample barcodes and 2-4 random nucleotides were introduced via the M1S primer. Over 8 million TCR beta CDR3 reads came from each mother, compared with some 3 million reads from each child. TCR recombination output is similarly shaped by thymic selection in related and unrelated pairs, with a minor effect exerted by inherited differences. Normalized repertoire overlap in related mother-child pairs was always slightly higher than in unrelated mother-child pairs, but the difference was never significant. Persistent microchimeric T cell clones were not detected, at a sensitivity of approximately 100 clones per million clonotypes. To look for features that set related mother-child pairs apart from unrelated individuals, the researchers ran deep NGS to compare the TCR beta repertoires of mothers and children. The mean age was around 40 +/- 4 years for the mothers and 11 +/- 4 years for the children. After adapter ligation was performed with NEBNext reagents, the libraries were sequenced on an Illumina HiSeq 2000 with 100+100 nt paired-end reads. Mother and child libraries were prepared a month apart and sequenced in separate runs to prevent cross-contamination. For each donor, somewhere between roughly 500,000 and 2,100,000 distinct TCR beta clonotypes were identified. Naive TCR beta clonotypes were estimated from low-frequency clonotypes matched to each donor's FACS-determined naive share, without sorting.

The V gene is TRBV19 and the J gene is TRBJ2-7; TRBD2 is perhaps the D gene, given 5 matching bases. The origin of this receptor is a boy younger than 18 in good health. Sequencing was carried out using blood. CDR3 protein: CASSGGGAEQYF. The bases are TGTGCCAGTAGCGGCGGAGGCGCCGAGCAGTACTTC. The CDR3, completed at both ends by the reference TRBV19 and TRBJ2-7 genes, gives the full variable domain DGGITQSPKYLFRKEGQNVTLSCEQNLNHDAMYWYRQDPGQGLRLIYYSQIVNDFQKGDIAEGYSVSREKKESFPLTVTSAQKNPTAFYLCASSGGGAEQYFGPGTRLTVT.